This passage covers 22 T cell receptor beta chains from one sample sequenced in a study of a mutant IDH1 vaccine in newly diagnosed glioma. Specified time point: week 11, during vaccination. One vaccine dose held 300 ug of mutant IDH1 20-mer peptide and came with topical imiquimod. TCRdb's copy holds only in-frame clones and misses some; the assay was immunoSEQ multiplex PCR. This table holds about 61,000 clones, about four fifths found once. No antigen has been assigned to these receptors. Material: PBMCs, obtained from a glioma patient whose treatment included an IDH1 peptide vaccine. The receptors originated from a man between 50 and 59 years old with glioma.

V usage is TRBV7-2 and J usage is TRBJ2-3; 9 bases agree with TRBD2. The CDR3 sequence is 14 residues long. Germline values: CDR1 SGHTA, CDR2 FQGNSA. J gave up 6 bases and V 5 bases, and 6 bases lay outside the gene matches. CDR3 sequence: CASSLSGRGDTQYF. The CDR3 coding sequence is TGTGCCAGCAGCCTTAGCGGGAGAGGCGATACGCAGTATTTT.

The genes are TRBV11-2 and TRBJ2-1; 9 bases agree with TRBD1. The CDR3 extends over 18 amino acids. Germline-derived CDR1 and CDR2 are SGHAT and FQNNGV. Losses at the gene ends were 5 bases for V and 1 base for J; bases not matched to a gene: 12. The CDR3 sequence is CASSPQGQGKISYNEQFF. CDR3 nucleotides: TGTGCCAGCAGCCCCCAAGGACAGGGGAAAATATCCTACAATGAGCAGTTCTTC.

This chain connects TRBV7-2 to TRBJ2-7; 7 bases are shared with TRBD2. V dropped 5 bases and J dropped 4; count of bases not matched to a gene: 8. This CDR3 has 14 residues. Germline values: CDR1 SGHTA, CDR2 FQGNSA. The CDR3 DNA reads as TGTGCCAGCAGCCCTGGGGGGGGACGGTACGAGCAGTACTTC. Translated: CASSPGGGRYEQYF.

The DNA for the CDR3 is TGTGCCAGCAAGGGGGGCTATGGCTACACCTTC. Protein sequence: CASKGGYGYTF. The chain carries TRBV6-5 and TRBJ1-2, with a tentative D call TRBD1 (6 bases). Trimming stripped 7 bases from V and 4 bases from J, with 7 bases between. Germline V lookup: CDR1 MNHEY, CDR2 SVGAGI. The CDR3 consists of 11 residues.

The chain carries TRBV7-6 and TRBJ1-2; D not certain. Per germline, CDR1 SGHVS and CDR2 FNYEAQ. This CDR3 comprises 13 residues. Trimming stripped 5 bases from V and 1 base from J, with 8 bases between. Here the CDR3 reads CASSPTGNYGYTF. The DNA for the CDR3 is TGTGCCAGCAGCCCGACCGGTAACTATGGCTACACCTTC.

The V and J genes are TRBV7-9 and TRBJ1-2; D unresolved. Germline values: CDR1 SEHNR, CDR2 FQNEAQ (reference sequence). CDR3 length: 16 residues. Trimming pared 3 bases from V and 8 bases from J, leaving 22 bases between. The CDR3 protein is CASSFSPGATRGGYTF. In DNA form, the CDR3 reads TGTGCCAGCAGCTTCTCGCCGGGAGCAACCCGAGGCGGCTACACCTTC.

The genes are TRBV30 and TRBJ2-7; 8 bases map to TRBD2. CDR1 is GTSNPN, CDR2 SVGIG, per germline (reference sequence). This CDR3 comprises 15 residues. Trimming took 5 bases from V and 3 from J; bases not matched to a gene: 12. As DNA, the CDR3 is TGTGCCTGGGCCCCCGGAACTAGCGGAATCTACGAGCAGTACTTC. Protein sequence: CAWAPGTSGIYEQYF.

J is TRBJ1-1 and V is TRBV6-1, with D uncertain. V dropped 11 bases and J dropped 3 bases, with 7 bases sitting between them. The CDR3 is 10 amino acids. Germline V gene lookup returns CDR1 MNHNS and CDR2 SASEGT. CDR3 amino acids: CACWDTEAFF. CDR3 DNA sequence: TGTGCCTGCTGGGACACTGAAGCTTTCTTT.

This chain joins TRBV30 and TRBJ1-1; D gene uncertain. The CDR3 sequence is 13 residues long. CDR1 and CDR2 from the germline V gene are GTSNPN and SVGIG (reference sequence). V was cut by 4 bases and J by 2 bases, with 11 bases left in between. CDR3 loop: CAWTGLANTEAFF. The CDR3 DNA follows: TGTGCCTGGACCGGTCTGGCAAACACTGAAGCTTTCTTT. The variable domain in full, completed from reference TRBV30 and TRBJ1-1, reads SQTIHQWPATLVQPVGSPLSLECTVEGTSNPNLYWYRQAAGRGLQLLFYSVGIGQISSEVPQNLSASRPQDRQFILSSKKLLLSDSGFYLCAWTGLANTEAFFGQGTRLTVV.

The rearrangement joins TRBV6-1 to TRBJ1-2; 7 positions match TRBD1. Per germline, CDR1 MNHNS and CDR2 SASEGT. The CDR3 sequence is 13 residues long. Trimming took 10 bases from V and 2 from J; bases not matched to a gene: 7. The DNA of the CDR3 is TGTGCCACCACGACAGGGTTAAACTATGGCTACACCTTC. Translated, it gives CATTTGLNYGYTF.

This rearrangement joins TRBV7-9 to TRBJ2-7; unclear D gene. This CDR3 is built from 14 residues. The V and J ends lost 5 bases and 2 bases respectively, with 13 bases between them. Germline V gene sequence: CDR1 SEHNR, CDR2 FQNEAQ (reference sequence). The CDR3 nucleotides are TGTGCCAGCAGCCCCGGCACAATTCCCTACGAGCAGTACTTC. Translation: CASSPGTIPYEQYF.

This chain joins TRBV6-6 and TRBJ2-3; D may correspond to TRBD1 or TRBD2 (7 bases each). V lost 4 bases to trimming and J lost 5 bases, with 19 bases between them. CDR3 length: 16 amino acids. CDR1 and CDR2 (germline): MNHNY, SVGAGI (reference sequence). The CDR3 region is CASSSGGRGNVDTQYF. The DNA for the CDR3 is TGTGCCAGCAGTTCAGGGGGGAGGGGTAATGTAGATACGCAGTATTTT.

This clone was observed a handful of times. The chain uses TRBV6-1 and TRBJ1-1; perhaps TRBD1 as D (6 bases). The CDR3 sequence is 14 residues long. Germline loops: CDR1 MNHNS, CDR2 SASEGT. V was pared by 7 bases and J by 5 bases, with 17 bases between. CDR3 region: CASTETQGETEAFF. CDR3 bases: TGTGCCAGCACCGAAACACAGGGAGAAACTGAAGCTTTCTTT.

The rearrangement links TRBV7-9 to TRBJ1-4; the D gene is possibly TRBD1 (6 bases). Germline CDR1 reads SEHNR; CDR2 reads FQNEAQ (reference sequence). The V gene lost 10 bases and the J gene lost 5 bases, with 17 bases spanning the gap. The CDR3 loop spans 14 amino acids. CDR3 sequence: CATSTGHGNEKLFF. CDR3 in DNA: TGTGCCACTAGCACGGGACACGGAAATGAAAAACTGTTTTTT.

This clone occurred once. The chain employs TRBV6-6 and TRBJ1-4; D is unresolved. Looked up from germline, CDR1 is MNHNY and CDR2 is SVGAGI (reference sequence). There are 11 residues in the CDR3. Between the trimmed V and J ends, which lost 4 bases and 11 bases, there was a span of 8 bases. CDR3 protein: CASSLRGKLFF. For the CDR3, the DNA is TGTGCCAGCAGTTTGCGCGGGAAACTGTTTTTT.

The gene calls are TRBV10-3 and TRBJ1-2; possibly TRBD1 for D (5 bases). V gave up 4 bases and J gave up 8 bases, with 11 bases separating them. CDR1 is ENHRY, CDR2 SYGVKD, per germline. This CDR3 contains 12 residues. As DNA, the CDR3 is TGTGCCATCAGTGTCGGGGGTAAGGGCTACACCTTC. Its translation is CAISVGGKGYTF.

The chain has TRBV28 and TRBJ2-7; D call uncertain. This CDR3 is 11 amino acids long. V dropped 5 bases and J dropped 4 bases, with 6 bases sitting between them. Germline V gene lookup returns CDR1 MDHEN and CDR2 SYDVKM. The CDR3 region has the DNA TGTGCCAGCAGTAGCTTTTACGAGCAGTACTTC. Protein: CASSSFYEQYF.

The count of this clone is one. This chain joins TRBV10-3 and TRBJ2-3; D might be TRBD1 or TRBD2, each matching 5 bases. This CDR3 is built from 20 residues. V dropped 2 bases and J dropped 0 bases, with 24 bases sitting between them. CDR1 and CDR2 from the germline V gene are ENHRY and SYGVKD. Here the CDR3 DNA reads TGTGCCATCAGTGAGCCGTTAATTAGAGGGGCCCCCCCTAGCACAGATACGCAGTATTTT. It is translated as CAISEPLIRGAPPSTDTQYF.

The CDR3 loop reads CASAGVASNQPQHF. The CDR3, as DNA: TGTGCCAGCGCCGGGGTCGCCAGCAATCAGCCCCAGCATTTT. The chain uses TRBV7-9 and TRBJ1-5; no clear D. The CDR3 sequence is 14 residues long. V was pared by 8 bases and J by 1 base, with 12 bases between. Germline values: CDR1 SEHNR, CDR2 FQNEAQ (reference sequence).

The chain employs TRBV4-3 and TRBJ2-6; D gene ambiguous. Trimming removed 0 bases from V and 3 bases from J, with 9 bases in between. The CDR3 extends over 16 amino acids. Germline assignment: CDR1 LGHNA and CDR2 YSLEER. The DNA of the CDR3 is TGCGCCAGCAGCCAAGATCGAGTGGGTGGGGCCAACGTCCTGACTTTC. Its protein is CASSQDRVGGANVLTF.

The chain employs TRBV19 and TRBJ1-2; D unclear. CDR3 length: 13 amino acids. Per germline, CDR1 LNHDA and CDR2 SQIVND (reference sequence). V was trimmed by 5 bases and J by 8 bases, leaving 15 bases between them. The CDR3 DNA is TGTGCCAGTAGTTATGTTTCTCCACTAGGCTACACCTTC. Encoded protein: CASSYVSPLGYTF.

DNA for the CDR3: TGCAGTGCTTCGAAGGGAGATACGCAGTATTTT. Its protein is CSASKGDTQYF. The chain employs TRBV20-1 and TRBJ2-3; D unclear. This CDR3 contains 11 residues. Trimming took 5 bases from V and 5 from J, leaving 8 bases between them. Germline V gene sequence: CDR1 DFQATT, CDR2 SNEGSKA (reference sequence).